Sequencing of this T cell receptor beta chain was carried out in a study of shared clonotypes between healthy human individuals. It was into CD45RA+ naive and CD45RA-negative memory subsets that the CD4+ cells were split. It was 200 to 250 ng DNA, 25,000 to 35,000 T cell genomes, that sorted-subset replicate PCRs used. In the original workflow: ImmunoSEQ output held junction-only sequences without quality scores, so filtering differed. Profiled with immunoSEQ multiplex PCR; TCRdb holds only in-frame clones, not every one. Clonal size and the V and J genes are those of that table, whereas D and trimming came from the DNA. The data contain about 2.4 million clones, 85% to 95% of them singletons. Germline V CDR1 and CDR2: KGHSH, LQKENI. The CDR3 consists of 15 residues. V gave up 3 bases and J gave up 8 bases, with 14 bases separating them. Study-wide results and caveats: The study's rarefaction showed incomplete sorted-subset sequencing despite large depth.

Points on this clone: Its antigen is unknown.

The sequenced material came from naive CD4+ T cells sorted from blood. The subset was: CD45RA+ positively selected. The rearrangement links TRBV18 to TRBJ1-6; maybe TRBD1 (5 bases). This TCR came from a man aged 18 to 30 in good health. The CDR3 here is CASSPLRQTDSPLHF. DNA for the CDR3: TGTGCCAGCTCACCGCTAAGACAGACCGATTCACCCCTCCACTTT. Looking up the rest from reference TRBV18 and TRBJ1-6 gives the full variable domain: NAGVMQNPRHLVRRRGQEARLRCSPMKGHSHVYWYRQLPEEGLKFMVYLQKENIIDESGMPKERFSAEFPKEGPSILRIQQVVRGDSAAYFCASSPLRQTDSPLHFGNGTRLTVT.